The T cell receptor (beta chain) under discussion was sequenced for a study of control samples from healthy donors and cancer patients (dated by TCRdb to about 2020). On this clone itself: No antigen is known for it. No base quality information exists; no much larger clone differs at one position.

Library preparation used the immunoSEQ multiplex PCR assay. TCRdb's version of the immuneACCESS table is confined to in-frame rearrangements and falls short of the full clone set. An unresolved V gene accounts for under half of the shortfall where checked; the remainder is of unknown origin. Within this sample are 20,000 to 25,000 clones, with approximately 80% of them counted one time only. Roughly 25% of the sample lies in the top ten. Counted from cysteine to valine, this CDR3 has 13 amino acids. Only the CDR3 region is kept as DNA, spanning 39 bases read in frame from base 1. A distance of 9 bases separates the germline ends of V and J, which lose 6 bases and 0 bases respectively. Reading the germline V gene gives CDR1 MNHEY and CDR2 SVGAGI.

Here the chain combines TRBV6-5 and TRBJ2-7, and TRBD2 may be the D gene, going by 5 matching bases. Sample: PBMCs. This receptor was obtained from a man aged 55 to 70 with colorectal cancer. The DNA sequence is as follows: TGTGCCAGCAGCCTCGGGGTCTCCTACGAGCAGTACGTC. Its translation reads: CASSLGVSYEQYV.